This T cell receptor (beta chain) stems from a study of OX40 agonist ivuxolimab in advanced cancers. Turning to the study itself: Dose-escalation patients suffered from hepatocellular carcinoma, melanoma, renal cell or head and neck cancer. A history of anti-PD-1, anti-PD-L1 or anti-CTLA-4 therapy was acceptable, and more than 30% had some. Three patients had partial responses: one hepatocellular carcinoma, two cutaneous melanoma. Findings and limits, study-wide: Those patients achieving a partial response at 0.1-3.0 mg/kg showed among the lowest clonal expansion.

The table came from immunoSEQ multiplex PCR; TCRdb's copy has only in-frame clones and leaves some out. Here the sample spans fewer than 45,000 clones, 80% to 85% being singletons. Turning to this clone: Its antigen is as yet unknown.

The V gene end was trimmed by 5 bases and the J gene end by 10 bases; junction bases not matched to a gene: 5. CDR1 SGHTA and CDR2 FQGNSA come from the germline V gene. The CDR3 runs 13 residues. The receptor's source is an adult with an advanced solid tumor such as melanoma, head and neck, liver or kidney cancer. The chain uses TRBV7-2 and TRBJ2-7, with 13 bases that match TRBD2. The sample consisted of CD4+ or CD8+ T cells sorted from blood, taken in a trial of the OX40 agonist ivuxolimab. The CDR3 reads CASSTGLAGVQYF. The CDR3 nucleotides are TGTGCCAGCAGCACCGGACTAGCGGGGGTACAGTACTTC.